A selection of T cell receptor beta chains follows, all from one sample in a study of metastatic and nonmetastatic thyroid tumors. TCRdb re-called the PCR reads via MiXCR. The repertoire includes over 20,000 clones, roughly 30% of them detected once, and about 14% sits in the top ten. The sample taken for sequencing was tumor tissue. The receptors stem from a male donor with papillary thyroid cancer or a benign thyroid nodule (not recorded which). Some clones in this sample may be carry-over from other donors' samples. Both conserved end residues are part of each CDR3. Each record gives: V gene, D gene, clone size, J gene, CDR3 DNA, CDR3 protein. D genes are given only for firm matches. Expanded clones are given a class, and other clones once, few, many or no size at all.

v_gene: TRBV6-2/TRBV6-3
d_gene: NA
abundance: few
j_gene: TRBJ1-6
CDR3nt: TGTGCCAGCAGTCAAAATCCAGAAAACAGCAGCCTCCACTTT
CDR3aa: CASSQNPENSSLHF

v_gene: TRBV12-3/TRBV12-4
d_gene: NA
abundance: NA
j_gene: TRBJ2-5
CDR3nt: TGTGCCAGCCGTTGGAGGGGCTTGGGGCAAGAGACCCAGTACTTC
CDR3aa: CASRWRGLGQETQYF

v_gene: TRBV28
d_gene: NA
abundance: NA
j_gene: TRBJ1-4
CDR3nt: TGTGCCAGCAGACCGACCCTAGGGAGGGGGGGGCTGTTTTTT
CDR3aa: CASRPTLGRGGLFF

v_gene: TRBV6-1
d_gene: NA
abundance: NA
j_gene: TRBJ1-6
CDR3nt: TGTGCCAGCAGATCAGATTCACCCCTCCACTTT
CDR3aa: CASRSDSPLHF

v_gene: TRBV14
d_gene: NA
abundance: NA
j_gene: TRBJ1-2
CDR3nt: TGTGCCGGCAGCCAACGGACCTATGTCTACACCTTC
CDR3aa: CAGSQRTYVYTF

v_gene: TRBV6-8
d_gene: NA
abundance: NA
j_gene: TRBJ1-2
CDR3nt: TGTGCCAAGGAAACACCCTTACTTTCTAACTATGGCTACACCTTC
CDR3aa: CAKETPLLSNYGYTF

v_gene: TRBV6-5
d_gene: TRBD1
abundance: medium-sized
j_gene: TRBJ1-3
CDR3nt: TGTGCCAGCAGTTACGGGACAGGGGGAAACACCATATATTTT
CDR3aa: CASSYGTGGNTIYF

v_gene: TRBV7-7
d_gene: NA
abundance: NA
j_gene: TRBJ2-2
CDR3nt: TGTGCTAGCAGCCACCCTGGAGGGGCCGGGGAGCTGTTTTTT
CDR3aa: CASSHPGGAGELFF

v_gene: TRBV28
d_gene: NA
abundance: NA
j_gene: TRBJ1-5
CDR3nt: TGTGCCAGCACCCCCGGGGGGCTGTATAGCAATCAGCCCCAGCATTTT
CDR3aa: CASTPGGLYSNQPQHF

v_gene: TRBV30
d_gene: NA
abundance: NA
j_gene: TRBJ2-1
CDR3nt: TGTGCCTGGACCAAAACCGATGAGCAGTTCTTC
CDR3aa: CAWTKTDEQFF